Below, one TCR beta chain is given with its context. The antigen remains unidentified. V dropped 5 bases and J dropped 0; count of bases not matched to a gene: 18. The CDR3 extends over 22 amino acids. The germline gives CDR1 MNHEY, CDR2 SMNVEV (reference sequence). Use of 60 Vbeta and 13 Jbeta primers characterized the PCR. Profiling relied on immunoSEQ multiplex PCR, and the TCRdb table lists in-frame clones only, not all of them. Its listing shows fewer than 100,000 clones. This record belongs to a study of cytomegalovirus exposure and HLA in healthy donors. Study-wide results and caveats: TCR beta chain V- and J-gene trimming was linked, in a later analysis, to a missense variant in DCLRE1C. The authors enumerated around 150 TCR beta chains as linked to cytomegalovirus. When presence/absence was analysed, sequencing depth was taken to be roughly uniform across donors. In an earlier analysis, in around 590 donors, most V segments appeared productive either ~90% or ~30% of the time.

The sample consisted of PBMCs. This chain joins TRBV27 and TRBJ2-1, with 14 bases fitting TRBD2. The sequence was collected from a man aged 50-59 years in good health and CMV-seronegative. The DNA of the CDR3 is TGTGCCAGCAGTCGAGTCCCGGGACTAGCGGGGGTACTTAACTTCTCCTACAATGAGCAGTTCTTC. Its protein is CASSRVPGLAGVLNFSYNEQFF.